Presented here are 6 T cell receptor beta chains from one specimen sequenced in a study of T cell responses to AZD1222 COVID-19 vaccine. Assay: immunoSEQ multiplex PCR; the TCRdb copy retains only in-frame clones and omits some. Altogether about 110,000 clones are present, 85% to 90% being singletons, with the ten largest covering roughly 2.5%. Sequencing was performed on peripheral blood, taken on day 0 of AZD1222 vaccination. The origin of the receptors is an adult in good health.

The chain has TRBV7-9 and TRBJ1-4; TRBD1 matches 9 bases. Germline V gene sequence: CDR1 SEHNR, CDR2 FQNEAQ (reference sequence). V trimming: 5 bases; J trimming: 7 bases; junction bases outside the gene matches: 5. The CDR3 has 14 amino acids. Here the CDR3 DNA reads TGTGCCAGCAGCCCGACAGGGGGTGGTGAAAAACTGTTTTTT. As protein: CASSPTGGGEKLFF.

The rearrangement links TRBV5-1 to TRBJ1-4; D is uncertain. Germline CDR1 reads SGHRS; CDR2 reads YFSETQ. The V and J ends lost 4 bases and 6 bases respectively, with 13 bases between them. The CDR3 sequence is 14 residues long. CDR3: CASSPVAGDEKLFF. The CDR3 nucleotides are TGCGCCAGCAGCCCCGTCGCCGGGGATGAAAAACTGTTTTTT.

This chain connects TRBV27 to TRBJ1-2; D possibly corresponds to TRBD1 (6 bases). The V end lost 3 bases, the J end lost 6 bases, and 17 bases lay between the germline ends. This CDR3 has 15 residues. The germline gives CDR1 MNHEY, CDR2 SMNVEV (reference sequence). The CDR3 nucleotides read TGTGCCAGCAGTTTTTTGGGGGGCGTAAAGGATGGCTACACCTTC. This gives the protein CASSFLGGVKDGYTF.

The V gene is TRBV28, the J gene TRBJ1-2; possible D gene TRBD1, 5 bases. This CDR3 is 15 amino acids long. Germline V CDR1 and CDR2: MDHEN, SYDVKM. Trimming removed 2 bases from V and 5 bases from J, with 15 bases in between. The CDR3, as DNA: TGTGCCAGCAGTTTAAAGGGGACTCCCGGATATGGCTACACCTTC. Translation: CASSLKGTPGYGYTF.

This rearrangement joins TRBV10-3 to TRBJ1-1; a weak D match, TRBD1 (5 bases). The CDR3 spans 13 residues. Germline loops: CDR1 ENHRY, CDR2 SYGVKD. V lost 10 bases, J lost 0 bases, and 12 bases lay in between. CDR3 region: CATYDSLNTEAFF. In nucleotides, the CDR3 is TGTGCCACCTATGACAGCTTGAACACTGAAGCTTTCTTT.

V gene TRBV6-4 combines with J gene TRBJ1-6; no definite D call. V lost 0 bases to trimming and J lost 6 bases, with 12 bases between them. Germline assignment: CDR1 MRHNA and CDR2 SNTAGT. The length of the CDR3 is 16 residues. Here the CDR3 reads CASSDSYRAGNSPLHF. The DNA for the CDR3 is TGTGCCAGCAGTGACTCGTACCGGGCGGGTAATTCACCCCTCCACTTT.